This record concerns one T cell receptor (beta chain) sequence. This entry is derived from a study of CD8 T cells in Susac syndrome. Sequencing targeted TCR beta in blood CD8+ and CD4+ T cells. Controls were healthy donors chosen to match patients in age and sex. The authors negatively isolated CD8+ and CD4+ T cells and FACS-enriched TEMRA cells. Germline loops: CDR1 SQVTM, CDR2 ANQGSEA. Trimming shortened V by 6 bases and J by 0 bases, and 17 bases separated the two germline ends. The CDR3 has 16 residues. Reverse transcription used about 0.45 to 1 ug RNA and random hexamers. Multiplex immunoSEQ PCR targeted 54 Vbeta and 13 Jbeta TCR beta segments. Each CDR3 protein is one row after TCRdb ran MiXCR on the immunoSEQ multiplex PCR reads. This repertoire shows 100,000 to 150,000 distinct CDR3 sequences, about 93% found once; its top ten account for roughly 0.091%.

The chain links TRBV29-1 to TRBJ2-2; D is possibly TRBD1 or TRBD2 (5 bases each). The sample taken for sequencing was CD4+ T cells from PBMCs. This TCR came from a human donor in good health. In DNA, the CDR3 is TGCAGCGTGGCTAAACGGGGCACCGCGAACACCGGGGAGCTGTTTTTT. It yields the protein CSVAKRGTANTGELFF.